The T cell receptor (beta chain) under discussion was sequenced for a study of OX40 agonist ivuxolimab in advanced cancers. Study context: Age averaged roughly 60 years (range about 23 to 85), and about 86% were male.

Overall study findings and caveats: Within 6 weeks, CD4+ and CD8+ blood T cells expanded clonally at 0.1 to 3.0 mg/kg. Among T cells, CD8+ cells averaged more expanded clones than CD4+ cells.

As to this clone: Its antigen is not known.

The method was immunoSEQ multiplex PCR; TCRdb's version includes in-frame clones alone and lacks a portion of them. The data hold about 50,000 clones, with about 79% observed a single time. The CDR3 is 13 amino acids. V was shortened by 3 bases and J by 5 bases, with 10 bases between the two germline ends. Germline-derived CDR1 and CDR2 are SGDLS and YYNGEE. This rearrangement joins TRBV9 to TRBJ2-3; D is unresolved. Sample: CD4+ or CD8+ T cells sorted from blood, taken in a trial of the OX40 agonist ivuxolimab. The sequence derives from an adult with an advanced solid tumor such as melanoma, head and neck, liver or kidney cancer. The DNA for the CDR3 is TGTGCCAGCAGCGCAGCCCCCGGAGATACGCAGTATTTT. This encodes CASSAAPGDTQYF.